The 19 T cell receptor beta chains below come from one sample, sequenced in a study of T cells in Graves' hyperthyroidism and ophthalmopathy. Amplified regions were TCR beta CDR3 sequences from RNA transcripts. Primed by the HTBI set, a first-round RT-PCR was run on the TCR CDR3. TCRdb re-derived calls from the multiplex PCR reads in MiXCR, one entry per CDR3 protein. The sample shows 620,000 or so distinct CDR3 sequences, 13% to 15% of them seen only once. The source material was blood. These TCRs come from a woman in her fifties or sixties with Graves' ophthalmopathy.

In its sample, this clonotype was seen many times. This chain uses TRBV28 with TRBJ2-1, with D perhaps TRBD1 or TRBD2 (5 bases each). The germline V gene has CDR1 MDHEN and CDR2 SYDVKM. Trimming shortened V by 9 bases and J by 5 bases, and 11 bases separated the two germline ends. The CDR3 runs to 12 residues. CDR3 nucleotides: TGTGCCAGTCCGGGACCCCACAATGAGCAGTTCTTC. Translating gives CASPGPHNEQFF.

V is TRBV6-2 or TRBV6-3 and J is TRBJ2-5, with TRBD2 matching over 7 bases. V shed 1 base and J 7 bases; nucleotides not matched to a gene: 9. The CDR3 is made up of 15 amino acids. From germline, CDR1 is MNHEY and CDR2 SVGEGT. The CDR3 protein is CASSYFGREGPTQYF. The CDR3 nucleotides are TGTGCCAGCAGTTACTTCGGCAGGGAGGGCCCGACCCAGTACTTC.

This clonotype showed up just a few times. J is TRBJ1-4 and V is TRBV18, with a weak D call TRBD1 (5 bases). Germline V gene lookup returns CDR1 KGHSH and CDR2 LQKENI. CDR3 length equals 18 residues. V lost 1 base and J lost 0, with 15 bases in between. The CDR3 loop reads CASSPRRLKGPTNEKLFF. The DNA of the CDR3 is TGTGCCAGCTCACCACGCCGGTTAAAGGGGCCAACTAATGAAAAACTGTTTTTT.

This rearrangement joins TRBV6-2 or TRBV6-3 to TRBJ2-4; TRBD2 matches 15 bases. Germline V gives CDR1 MNHEY, CDR2 SVGEGT. The junction had 8 bases not matched to a gene; V was cut back by 1 base and J by 1 base. This CDR3 spans 20 amino acids. CDR3 sequence: CASSYYGLAGGLGAKNIQYF. DNA for the CDR3: TGTGCCAGCAGTTACTATGGACTAGCGGGAGGGCTAGGGGCCAAAAACATTCAGTACTTC.

The chain employs TRBV20-1 and TRBJ1-3, with 8 bases lining up with TRBD1. Germline V gene lookup returns CDR1 DFQATT and CDR2 SNEGSKA (reference sequence). V lost 6 bases to trimming and J lost 4 bases; unmatched junction nucleotides: 8. This CDR3 contains 14 residues. CDR3 in amino acids: CSAAQGAQGNTIYF. CDR3 bases: TGCAGTGCAGCCCAGGGGGCGCAAGGAAACACCATATATTTT.

The chain uses TRBV19 and TRBJ2-3; weak D call: TRBD2 (5 bases). The CDR3 contains 15 residues. From germline, CDR1 is LNHDA and CDR2 SQIVND (reference sequence). V gave up 3 bases and J gave up 1 base, with 11 bases separating them. The CDR3 region is CASSIMGARTDTQYF. The CDR3 DNA reads TGTGCCAGTAGTATTATGGGAGCCCGCACAGATACGCAGTATTTT.

CDR3 residues: CASSLGLAEKPGELFF. As DNA, the CDR3 is TGCGCCAGCAGCCTCGGACTAGCGGAAAAGCCCGGGGAGCTGTTTTTT. The V gene is TRBV4-1, the J gene TRBJ2-2; 10 bases are a match to TRBD2. Trimming at V came to 4 bases and at J to 6 bases, leaving 8 bases not matched to a gene. CDR1 is MGHRA and CDR2 is YSYEKL in the germline V gene. The CDR3 loop spans 16 amino acids.

The chain links TRBV9 to TRBJ1-4; 7 bases are a match to TRBD1. The CDR3 runs to 15 residues. The trim removed 4 bases at V and 7 bases at J, leaving 10 bases unmatched. CDR1 is SGDLS, CDR2 YYNGEE, per germline. The CDR3 sequence is CASSRRQGGGEKLFF. The CDR3 nucleotides read TGTGCCAGCAGCCGACGACAGGGAGGTGGTGAAAAACTGTTTTTT.

With regard to this clonotype: This may come from a read error, since a much larger clone is one base off. This chain uses TRBV5-1 with TRBJ2-2; perhaps TRBD1 as D (6 bases). The germline gives CDR1 SGHRS, CDR2 YFSETQ. The CDR3 consists of 14 residues. In DNA, the CDR3 is TGCGCCAACAGCCATAAACAGGGCACCGGGGAGCTGTTTTTT. Translated: CANSHKQGTGELFF.

This clonotype was detected ten times or more. The chain has TRBV29-1 and TRBJ2-2; D is possibly TRBD2 (6 bases). Trimming removed 7 bases from V and 6 bases from J, with 18 bases in between. In germline, CDR1 is SQVTM, CDR2 ANQGSEA. This CDR3 contains 14 residues. As DNA, the CDR3 is TGCAGCGCCAATTCGGGACTCGGGGCCGGGGAGCTGTTTTTT. Translating gives CSANSGLGAGELFF.

The sample holds many counts of this clonotype. J is TRBJ1-1 and V is TRBV29-1; 10 nucleotides align to TRBD1. J gave up 5 bases and V 4 bases, and 4 bases lay outside the gene matches. The germline V gene encodes CDR1 SQVTM and CDR2 ANQGSEA. This CDR3 comprises 13 residues. The CDR3 loop reads CSVVGQGWTEAFF. CDR3 nucleotide sequence: TGCAGCGTTGTGGGACAGGGGTGGACTGAAGCTTTCTTT.

This clonotype was observed many times. The J gene is TRBJ2-5, the V gene TRBV12-5; either TRBD1 or TRBD2 may supply D (5 bases each). CDR3 length equals 17 residues. CDR1 is LGHNT, CDR2 FRNRAP, per germline. Trimming cost V 2 bases and J 4 bases, with 20 bases left between them. CDR3 sequence (DNA): TGTGCTAGTGGTTTGCCCCCGGGGCAGGCTGAGGTAGAGACCCAGTACTTC. As protein: CASGLPPGQAEVETQYF. The variable domain in full, completed from reference TRBV12-5 and TRBJ2-5, reads DARVTQTPRHKVTEMGQEVTMRCQPILGHNTVFWYRQTMMQGLELLAYFRNRAPLDDSGMPKDRFSAEMPDATLATLKIQPSEPRDSAVYFCASGLPPGQAEVETQYFGPGTRLLVL.

The chain employs TRBV16 and TRBJ2-4; D is unresolved. The CDR3 spans 17 residues. Trimming took 0 bases from V and 0 from J, leaving 12 bases between them. CDR1 KGHSY and CDR2 FQNENV come from the germline V gene. This CDR3 reads CASSQSYRALAKNIQYF. The CDR3 DNA sequence: TGTGCCAGCAGCCAATCTTACAGAGCCCTAGCCAAAAACATTCAGTACTTC.

This clonotype was seen only a few times. The V call is TRBV19, the J call TRBJ2-1, with 9 bases identical to TRBD1. The CDR3 runs 16 residues. CDR1 LNHDA and CDR2 SQIVND come from the germline V gene (reference sequence). Trimming took 4 bases from V and 6 from J; bases not matched to a gene: 10. CDR3 sequence (DNA): TGTGCCAGTAGTACCCACAGGGGGCTGGTCCCCAATGAGCAGTTCTTC. Its translation is CASSTHRGLVPNEQFF.

This clonotype was observed many times. This rearrangement joins TRBV6-1 to TRBJ1-6; D gene unclear. V was cut by 1 base and J by 10 bases, with 14 bases left in between. The CDR3 length is 15 residues. The V gene's germline CDR1 is MNHNS and CDR2 SASEGT. CDR3 nucleotides: TGTGCCAGCAGTGAAGATCCCTCCCGGAAATCACCCCTCCACTTT. Its translation is CASSEDPSRKSPLHF.

This clonotype appeared a single time. This chain joins TRBV5-4 and TRBJ2-3, with D possibly being TRBD1 (6 bases). V lost 0 bases and J 2 bases, leaving 10 bases between the germline ends. Germline lookup yields CDR1 SGHNT and CDR2 YYREEE (reference sequence). This CDR3 region has 15 residues. The CDR3 DNA is TGTGCCAGCAGCTTGGGAGGGGGAGTCACAGATACGCAGTATTTT. As protein: CASSLGGGVTDTQYF.

This clonotype came up many times. The genes are TRBV5-6 and TRBJ2-5; D is perhaps TRBD1 (5 bases). Trimming pared 3 bases from V and 5 bases from J, leaving 14 bases between. CDR3 length: 14 amino acids. Germline-derived CDR1 and CDR2 are SGHDT and YYEEEE. Here the CDR3 DNA reads TGTGCCAGCAGCTCTCCCCGACAGCAGGAGACCCAGTACTTC. It encodes CASSSPRQQETQYF.

V is TRBV9 and J is TRBJ1-5; D unresolved. Trimming left V 0 bases short and J 6 bases short, with 10 bases between. The CDR3 has 14 residues. CDR1 and CDR2 from the germline V gene are SGDLS and YYNGEE. The DNA of the CDR3 is TGTGCCAGCAGCGTAGAAGGGTCCGGTCAGCCCCAGCATTTT. This translates into CASSVEGSGQPQHF.

In the case of this clonotype: A much larger clone sits a single nucleotide away, making a read error possible. The genes are TRBV7-8 and TRBJ2-3; possible D gene TRBD1, 5 bases. Trimming took 6 bases from V and 0 from J, leaving 13 bases between them. This CDR3 is 15 amino acids long. The germline gives CDR1 SGHVS, CDR2 FQNEAQ. This chain's CDR3 is CASRLGQRSTDTQYF. The CDR3, as DNA: TGTGCCAGCAGATTGGGGCAGAGAAGCACAGATACGCAGTATTTT.